The TCR beta chain described here comes from a study of vaccination and CD4 T cells after COVID-19 (dated by TCRdb to between 2020 and 2023). The study in broad terms: Convalescent patients had a positive SARS-CoV-2 result on nasal swab PCR, and of these patients, several had mild disease and one had severe disease. In the convalescent cohort there were six males and four females, among whom were two Hispanic individuals, seven Caucasians, two Asians and one multiracial person. Participants got two doses of the Pfizer-BioNTech BNT162b2 vaccine (n=8) or two doses of the Moderna mRNA-1273 vaccine (n=2). Post-COVID blood samples from convalescent patients were collected a median of around 110 days after diagnosis, with a range of about 35 to 161 days. Post-vaccine blood samples were taken a median of approximately 76 days after the second vaccine dose, with a range of roughly 14 to 241 days. A few convalescent patients were sampled both early after vaccination (day 14) and late after vaccination (days 161 to 241). Culture stimuli were overlapping spike peptide pools from SARS-CoV-2 and from the common cold coronaviruses HCoV-NL63, HCoV-OC43 and HCoV-229E. In control cultures, a CEFX viral epitope pool was used as positive control, an HIV-1 Nef peptide pool was used as negative control, or no peptide was added. In ten to eleven COVID-19 convalescent patients and a handful of infection-naive healthy vaccine recipients, researchers compared the spike-specific CD4+ TCR repertoire from before mRNA vaccination with the repertoire from after. On the study overall, not on this receptor specifically: An increase in the median number of SARS-CoV-2-reactive clonotypes from 21 after infection to 35 to 40 after vaccination was observed, but the change was not found to be significant. Only a relatively small number of convalescent patients were included in the study, and early timepoints following natural infection were not analyzed. Among convalescent patients, a median around 86% of the SARS-CoV-2-reactive clones seen after vaccination appeared only after vaccination, which suggests priming specific to the vaccine. Nearly all vaccine-specific clones in convalescent patients (304 of 307) were mono-reactive for SARS-CoV-2 spike rather than cross-reactive with common cold coronaviruses.

This clonotype was counted a few times. This receptor's antigen is unknown. Per-base qualities were not stored, and no clone one base away is much larger. Library prep was done by PCR. DNA from cultured CD4+ T cells was subjected to TCR sequencing with the Oncomine TCR Beta short-read assay at the Johns Hopkins FTIC core. The QIAamp micro DNA kit was used to extract genomic DNA from the cultured CD4+ T cells. Oncomine TCR Beta libraries from cultured CD4+ T cells were pooled with unique dual indexes and sequenced on an Illumina iSeq 100. On the study's bioinformatics: Non-productive sequences were removed, and CDR3s not starting with C, not ending with F or W, or shorter than 7 amino acids were discarded. Antigen-specific clonotypes were identified with the MANAFEST web application by comparing peptide-stimulated wells with reference and other culture wells. For a clone to be called positive, the clone needed an FDR below 0.05, an odds ratio above 5, and a productive frequency above 0.1% in at least two of three replicate wells. A clonotype was classed as cross-reactive if the clonotype showed significant expansion both in SARS-CoV-2 spike wells and in at least one common cold coronavirus spike condition. CDR3 homology was assessed with Levenshtein distances (stringdist) and unrooted phylogenetic trees (ape) in R version 3.6.1. Using fastp trimming at Q25 and MiXCR clonotype assembly, TCRdb reanalyzed the public sequencing data and kept in-frame beta chains. When rows share a CDR3 protein, they turn into one entry using the most common DNA and genes. These V and J calls derive from TCRdb rather than the authors' analysis. A total of about 20,000 distinct CDR3 sequences appear in this sample, approximately 38% of them only once. About 2.8% of the sample is in the top ten clones.

The time point label, read with the paper, signifies: late sampling 161 to 241 days after vaccination in a few convalescent patients. What the treatment or condition label conveys for this sample: approximately nine-day PBMC culture with coronavirus spike peptide pools or control peptides (ViraFEST assay). The ViraFEST assay was used in the study, in which antigen-specific T cells were expanded with peptide pools and expanded clonotypes were subsequently identified by TCR sequencing. The convalescent patients' positive SARS-CoV-2 PCR tests were from March to December 2020, which was before the Alpha, Beta and Delta variants emerged in the United States. Each well held roughly 2.2 million PBMCs cultured in IMDM containing roughly 5% human AB serum and approximately 9.4 IU/ml IL-2, with around 9.2 ug/ml peptide pools added. On days 3 and 7, half of the culture medium was replaced with fresh IL-2-containing medium. CD4+ T cells were isolated after 10 days of culture through negative selection using the EasySep CD4+ T cell isolation kit. PBMCs were separated from whole blood using Ficoll-Paque Plus gradient centrifugation and then either used fresh or cryopreserved at -140C. Culture conditions were generally each tested in triplicate wells.

The CDR3 contains 15 residues, cysteine and phenylalanine counted. Only the CDR3 portion is preserved as DNA: 45 bases, with reading frame beginning at the first base. V has 1 base trimmed and J has 5 bases trimmed; junction bases matching no gene number 7. Taken from the germline V gene (reference sequence), the CDR1 and CDR2 loops are MNHEY and SMNVEV. This sequence originates from a human donor who had recovered from COVID-19. The sample consisted of CD4+ T cells from blood, cultured in vitro, taken about 7 months after SARS-CoV-2 vaccination. The chain was built from TRBV27 and TRBJ2-5; TRBD2 aligns with 7 central bases. This receptor has the CDR3 CASSLFRGDKETQYF. Read as DNA, the sequence is TGTGCCAGCAGTTTATTTCGGGGGGATAAGGAGACCCAGTACTTC.